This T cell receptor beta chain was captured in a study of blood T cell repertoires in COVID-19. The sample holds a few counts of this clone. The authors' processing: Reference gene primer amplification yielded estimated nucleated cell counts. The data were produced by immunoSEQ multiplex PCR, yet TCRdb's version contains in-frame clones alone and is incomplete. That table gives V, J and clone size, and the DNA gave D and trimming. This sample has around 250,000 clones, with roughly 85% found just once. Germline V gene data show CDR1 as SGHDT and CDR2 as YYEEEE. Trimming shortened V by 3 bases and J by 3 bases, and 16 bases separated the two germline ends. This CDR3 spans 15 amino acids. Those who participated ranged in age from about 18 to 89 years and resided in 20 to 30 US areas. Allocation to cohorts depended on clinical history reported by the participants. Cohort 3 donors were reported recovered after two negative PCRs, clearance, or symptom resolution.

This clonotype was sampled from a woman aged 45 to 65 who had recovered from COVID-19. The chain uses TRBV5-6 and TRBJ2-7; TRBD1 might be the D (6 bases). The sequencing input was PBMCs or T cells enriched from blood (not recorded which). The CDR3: CASSSDREEYYEQYF. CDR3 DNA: TGTGCCAGCAGCTCGGACAGAGAAGAATACTACGAGCAGTACTTC.